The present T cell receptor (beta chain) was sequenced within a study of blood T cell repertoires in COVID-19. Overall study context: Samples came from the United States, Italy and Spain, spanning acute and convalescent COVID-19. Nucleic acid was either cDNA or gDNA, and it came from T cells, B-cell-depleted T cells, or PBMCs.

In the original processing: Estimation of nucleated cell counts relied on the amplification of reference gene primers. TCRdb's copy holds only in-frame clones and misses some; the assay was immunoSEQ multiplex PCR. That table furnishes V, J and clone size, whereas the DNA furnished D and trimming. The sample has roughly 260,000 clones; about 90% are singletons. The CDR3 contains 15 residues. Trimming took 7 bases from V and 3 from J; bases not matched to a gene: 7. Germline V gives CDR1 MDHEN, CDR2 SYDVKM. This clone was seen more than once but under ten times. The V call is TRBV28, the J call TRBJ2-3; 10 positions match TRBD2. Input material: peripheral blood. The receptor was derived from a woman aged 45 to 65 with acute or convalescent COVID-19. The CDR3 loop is CASKALAGVTDTQYF. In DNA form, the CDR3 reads TGTGCCAGCAAGGCTCTAGCGGGAGTGACAGATACGCAGTATTTT.